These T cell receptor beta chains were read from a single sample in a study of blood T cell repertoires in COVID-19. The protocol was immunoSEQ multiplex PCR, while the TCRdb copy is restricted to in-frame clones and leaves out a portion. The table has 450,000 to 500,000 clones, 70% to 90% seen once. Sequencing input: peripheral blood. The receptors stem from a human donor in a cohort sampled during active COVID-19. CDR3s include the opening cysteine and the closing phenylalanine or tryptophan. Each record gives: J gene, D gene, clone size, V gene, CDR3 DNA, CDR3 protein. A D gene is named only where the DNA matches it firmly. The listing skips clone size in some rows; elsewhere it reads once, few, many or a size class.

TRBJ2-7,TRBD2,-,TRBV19,TGTGCCAGTAGTACCACCGGGAGGACAGAGCAGTACTTC,CASSTTGRTEQYF
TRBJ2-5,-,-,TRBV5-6,TGTGCCAGCAGCTTAAACGGACTCGAAGAGACCCAGTACTTC,CASSLNGLEETQYF
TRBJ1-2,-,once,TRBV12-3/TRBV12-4,TGTGCCAGCAGTTCCATGCGGCACTATGGCTACACCTTC,CASSSMRHYGYTF
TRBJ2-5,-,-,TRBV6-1,TGTGCCAGCAGTGAAGACAGGGTCTTAAAAGAGACCCAGTACTTC,CASSEDRVLKETQYF
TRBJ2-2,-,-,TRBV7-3,TGTGCCAGCAGCCCATACACCGGGGAGCTGTTTTTT,CASSPYTGELFF
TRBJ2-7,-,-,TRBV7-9,TGTGCCAGCAGCTTAGCAGGGGTAGCCTACGAGCAGTACTTC,CASSLAGVAYEQYF
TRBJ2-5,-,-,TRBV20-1,TGCAGTGCTCACCTAGAGAAGACCCAGTACTTC,CSAHLEKTQYF
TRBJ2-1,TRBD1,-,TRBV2,TGTGCCAGCAGTGGGGACAGCTATCCCAATGAGCAGTTCTTC,CASSGDSYPNEQFF
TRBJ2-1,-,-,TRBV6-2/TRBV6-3,TGTGCCAGCAGTTACTCGAGGCATCTATACAATGAGCAGTTCTTC,CASSYSRHLYNEQFF
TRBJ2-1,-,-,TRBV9,TGTGCCAGCAGCGTAGGGAGTAACAATGAGCAGTTCTTC,CASSVGSNNEQFF
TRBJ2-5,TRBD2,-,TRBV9,TGTGCCAGCAGCGTAGTGACTAGCGGAGAGACCCAGTACTTC,CASSVVTSGETQYF
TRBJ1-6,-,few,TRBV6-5,TGTGCCAGCAGTACCCAGGAGGCGGGTTACTCACCCCTCCACTTT,CASSTQEAGYSPLHF
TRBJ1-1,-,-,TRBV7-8,TGTGCCAGCAGCTTAGGTGGGGGCGACACTGAAGCTTTCTTT,CASSLGGGDTEAFF
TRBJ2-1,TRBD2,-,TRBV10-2,TGCGCCAGCAGAGCGGGAGTAGGGACCTACAATGAGCAGTTCTTC,CASRAGVGTYNEQFF
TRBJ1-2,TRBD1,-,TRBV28,TGTGCCGCGATCGACAGGGTCCAAGGCTACACCTTC,CAAIDRVQGYTF
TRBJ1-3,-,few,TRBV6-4,TGTGCCAGCAGTGACCGGGAAACTGCTGGAAACACCATATATTTT,CASSDRETAGNTIYF
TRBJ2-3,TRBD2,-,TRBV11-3,TGTGCCAGCAGCTATGGACTAGCGGGGGGGGATACGCAGTATTTT,CASSYGLAGGDTQYF
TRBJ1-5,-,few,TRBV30,TGTGCCTGGAGTGACAGGGTGGGTCAGCCCCAGCATTTT,CAWSDRVGQPQHF
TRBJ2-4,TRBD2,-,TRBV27,TGTGCCAGCAGTTTTTCGCTAGCGGGGGGGGATAACATTCAGTACTTC,CASSFSLAGGDNIQYF
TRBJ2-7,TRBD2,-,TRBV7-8,TGTGCCAGCAGCTTACTAGGGAGGGCCTACGAGCAGTACTTC,CASSLLGRAYEQYF
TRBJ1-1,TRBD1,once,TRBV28,TGTGCCAGCAGCCTTCCCCCGGGACAGGTGAACACTGAAGCTTTCTTT,CASSLPPGQVNTEAFF
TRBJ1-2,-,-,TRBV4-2,TGTGCCAGCAGCCAGGACCTTCAGGGGAACTATGGCTACACCTTC,CASSQDLQGNYGYTF
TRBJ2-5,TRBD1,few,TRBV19,TGTGCCAGTAGTCCGACGACAGGGGTATCAGGGGAGACCCAGTACTTC,CASSPTTGVSGETQYF
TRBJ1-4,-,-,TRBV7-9,TGTGCCAGCAGCCCCTCCCCCGGGGGGAGCGGCGAAAAACTGTTTTTT,CASSPSPGGSGEKLFF
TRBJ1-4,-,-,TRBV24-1,TGTGCCACCAGTGAATCCGGGACTTCCAACAATGAAAAACTGTTTTTT,CATSESGTSNNEKLFF
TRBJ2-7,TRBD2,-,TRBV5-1,TGCGCCAGCAGTACCTCCGGGACTATAGGGAGCGAGCAGTACTTC,CASSTSGTIGSEQYF
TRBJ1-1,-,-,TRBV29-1,TGCAGCGTTGAACAAACAGGGAGTGAAGCTTTCTTT,CSVEQTGSEAFF
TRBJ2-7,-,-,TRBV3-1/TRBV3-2,TGTGCCAGCAGCCAAACTGCGGGCCTCTCCTACGAGCAGTACTTC,CASSQTAGLSYEQYF
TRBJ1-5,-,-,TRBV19,TGTGCCAGCTGGGGGCGGACCTATCAGCCCCAGCATTTT,CASWGRTYQPQHF
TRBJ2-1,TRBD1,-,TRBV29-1,TGCAGCGTTGCCGTGACAGGGTCCAATGAGCAGTTCTTC,CSVAVTGSNEQFF
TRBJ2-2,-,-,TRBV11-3,TGTGCCAGCAGCTTAGGTTCGGTACCCACCGGGGAGCTGTTTTTT,CASSLGSVPTGELFF
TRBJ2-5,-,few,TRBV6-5,TGTGCCAGCAGTTACAGGCAGGGCACCCAAGAGACCCAGTACTTC,CASSYRQGTQETQYF
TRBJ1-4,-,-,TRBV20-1,TGCAGTGCTAGTAAGACAGGAACTAATGAAAAACTGTTTTTT,CSASKTGTNEKLFF
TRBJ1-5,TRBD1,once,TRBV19,TGTGCCAGTCGGGACAGATTCAATCAGCCCCAGCATTTT,CASRDRFNQPQHF
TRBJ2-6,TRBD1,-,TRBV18,TGTGCCAGCTCAACTAAATCACCACAGGGGACCGGGGCCAACGTCCTGACTTTC,CASSTKSPQGTGANVLTF
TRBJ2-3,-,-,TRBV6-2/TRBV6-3,TGTGCCAGCAGTTACTCCGGACGGACAGACCAGGGCACAGATACGCAGTATTTT,CASSYSGRTDQGTDTQYF